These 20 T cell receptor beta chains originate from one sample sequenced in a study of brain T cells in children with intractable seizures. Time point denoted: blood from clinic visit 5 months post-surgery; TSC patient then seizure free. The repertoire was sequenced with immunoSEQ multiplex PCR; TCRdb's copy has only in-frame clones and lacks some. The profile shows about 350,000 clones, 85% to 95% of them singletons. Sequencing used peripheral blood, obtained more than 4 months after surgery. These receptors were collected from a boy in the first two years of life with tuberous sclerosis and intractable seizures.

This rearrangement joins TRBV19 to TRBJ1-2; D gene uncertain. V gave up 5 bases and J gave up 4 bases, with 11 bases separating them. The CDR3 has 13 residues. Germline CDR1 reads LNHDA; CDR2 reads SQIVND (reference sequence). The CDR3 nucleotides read TGTGCCAGTAGTCTTAACGGCCGCTATGGCTACACCTTC. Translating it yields CASSLNGRYGYTF.

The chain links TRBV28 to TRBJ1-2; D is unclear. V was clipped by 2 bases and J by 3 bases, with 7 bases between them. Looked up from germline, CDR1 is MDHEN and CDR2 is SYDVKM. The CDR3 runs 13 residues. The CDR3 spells CASSLRADYGYTF. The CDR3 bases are TGTGCCAGCAGTTTACGGGCGGACTATGGCTACACCTTC.

CDR3 amino acids: CASSLGTPGLTDTQYF. The CDR3 coding sequence is TGTGCCAGCAGCCTCGGGACCCCCGGCCTTACAGATACGCAGTATTTT. This sequence joins TRBV9 and TRBJ2-3, with D tentatively TRBD1 or TRBD2 (5 bases each). The V end was cut by 4 bases, the J end by 3 bases, with 18 bases between. Germline lookup yields CDR1 SGDLS and CDR2 YYNGEE. The CDR3 consists of 16 residues.

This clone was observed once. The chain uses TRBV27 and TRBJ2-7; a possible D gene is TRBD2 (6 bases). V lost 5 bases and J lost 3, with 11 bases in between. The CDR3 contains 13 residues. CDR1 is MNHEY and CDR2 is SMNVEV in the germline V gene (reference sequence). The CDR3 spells CASSPGLLYEQYF. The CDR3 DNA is TGTGCCAGCAGTCCGGGACTGCTCTACGAGCAGTACTTC.

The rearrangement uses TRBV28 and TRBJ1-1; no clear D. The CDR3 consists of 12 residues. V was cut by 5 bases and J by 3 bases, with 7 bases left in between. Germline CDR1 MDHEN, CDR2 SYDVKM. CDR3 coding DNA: TGTGCCAGCAGTGCCGGCTACACTGAAGCTTTCTTT. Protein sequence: CASSAGYTEAFF.

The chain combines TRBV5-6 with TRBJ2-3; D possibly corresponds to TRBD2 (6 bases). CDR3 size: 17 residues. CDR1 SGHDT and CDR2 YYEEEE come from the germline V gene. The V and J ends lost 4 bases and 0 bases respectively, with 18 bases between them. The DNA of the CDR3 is TGTGCCAGCAGCGAGCTTGGCGGGGCGAGGAGCACAGATACGCAGTATTTT. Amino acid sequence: CASSELGGARSTDTQYF.

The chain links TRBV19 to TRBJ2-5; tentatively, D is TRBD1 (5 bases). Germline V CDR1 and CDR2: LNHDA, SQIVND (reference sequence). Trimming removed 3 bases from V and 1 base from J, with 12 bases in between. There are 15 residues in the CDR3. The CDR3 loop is CASSILTASQETQYF. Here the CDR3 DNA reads TGTGCCAGTAGTATCCTGACAGCTTCCCAAGAGACCCAGTACTTC.

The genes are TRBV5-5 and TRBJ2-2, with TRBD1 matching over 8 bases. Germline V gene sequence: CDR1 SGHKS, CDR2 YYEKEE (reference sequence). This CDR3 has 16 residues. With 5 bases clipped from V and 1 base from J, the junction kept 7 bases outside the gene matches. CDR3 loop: CASRPRTGQNTGELFF. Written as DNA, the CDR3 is TGTGCCAGCAGGCCCAGGACAGGGCAGAACACCGGGGAGCTGTTTTTT. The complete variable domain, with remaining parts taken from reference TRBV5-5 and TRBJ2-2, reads DAGVTQSPTHLIKTRGQQVTLRCSPISGHKSVSWYQQVLGQGPQFIFQYYEKEERGRGNFPDRFSARQFPNYSSELNVNALLLGDSALYLCASRPRTGQNTGELFFGEGSRLTVL.

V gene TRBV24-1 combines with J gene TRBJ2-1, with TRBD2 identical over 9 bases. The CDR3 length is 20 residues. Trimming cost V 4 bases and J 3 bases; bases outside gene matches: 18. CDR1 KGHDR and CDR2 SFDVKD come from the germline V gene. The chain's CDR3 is CATSDPVVGSGRGGYNEQFF. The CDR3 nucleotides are TGTGCCACCAGTGACCCCGTAGTTGGTAGCGGGAGAGGAGGCTACAATGAGCAGTTCTTC.

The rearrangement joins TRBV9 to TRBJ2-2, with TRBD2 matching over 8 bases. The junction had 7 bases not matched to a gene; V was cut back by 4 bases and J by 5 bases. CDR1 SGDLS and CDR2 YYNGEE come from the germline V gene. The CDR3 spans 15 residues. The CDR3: CASSPQRGLTGELFF. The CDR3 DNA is TGTGCCAGCAGCCCGCAGCGGGGGCTAACCGGGGAGCTGTTTTTT.

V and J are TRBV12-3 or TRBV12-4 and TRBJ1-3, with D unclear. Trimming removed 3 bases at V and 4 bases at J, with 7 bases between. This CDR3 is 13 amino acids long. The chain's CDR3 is CASSFVGGNTIYF. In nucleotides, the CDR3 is TGTGCCAGCAGTTTTGTCGGAGGAAACACCATATATTTT.

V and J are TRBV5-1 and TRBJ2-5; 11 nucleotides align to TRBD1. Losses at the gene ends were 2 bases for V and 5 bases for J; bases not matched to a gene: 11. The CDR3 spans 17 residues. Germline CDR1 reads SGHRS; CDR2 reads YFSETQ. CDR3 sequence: CASSFFGRTGGVETQYF. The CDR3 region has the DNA TGCGCCAGCAGCTTTTTTGGCCGGACAGGGGGCGTTGAGACCCAGTACTTC. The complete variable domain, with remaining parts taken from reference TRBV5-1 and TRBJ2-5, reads KAGVTQTPRYLIKTRGQQVTLSCSPISGHRSVSWYQQTPGQGLQFLFEYFSETQRNKGNFPGRFSGRQFSNSRSEMNVSTLELGDSALYLCASSFFGRTGGVETQYFGPGTRLLVL.

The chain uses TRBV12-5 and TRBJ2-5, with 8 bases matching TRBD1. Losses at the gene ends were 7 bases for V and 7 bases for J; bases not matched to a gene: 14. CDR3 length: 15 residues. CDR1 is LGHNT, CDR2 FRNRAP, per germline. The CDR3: CASDLGDRMGATQYF. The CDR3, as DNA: TGTGCTAGTGACCTAGGGGACAGGATGGGGGCGACCCAGTACTTC.

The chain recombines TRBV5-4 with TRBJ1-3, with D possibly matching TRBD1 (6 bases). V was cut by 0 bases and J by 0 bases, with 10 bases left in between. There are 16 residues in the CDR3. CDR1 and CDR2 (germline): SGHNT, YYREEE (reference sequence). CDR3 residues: CASSLGTELSGNTIYF. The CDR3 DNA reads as TGTGCCAGCAGCTTGGGGACAGAGCTCTCTGGAAACACCATATATTTT.

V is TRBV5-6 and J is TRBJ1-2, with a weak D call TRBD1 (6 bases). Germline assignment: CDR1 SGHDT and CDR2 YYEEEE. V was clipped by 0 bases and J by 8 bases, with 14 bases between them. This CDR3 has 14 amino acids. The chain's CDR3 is CASSLAQGRGGYTF. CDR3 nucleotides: TGTGCCAGCAGCTTGGCACAGGGCCGTGGCGGCTACACCTTC.

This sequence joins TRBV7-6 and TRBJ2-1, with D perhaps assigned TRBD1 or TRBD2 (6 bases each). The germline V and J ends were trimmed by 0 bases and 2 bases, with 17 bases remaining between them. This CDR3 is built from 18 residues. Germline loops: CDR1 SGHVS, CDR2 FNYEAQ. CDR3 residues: CASSLAGGRGGTYNEQFF. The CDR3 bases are TGTGCCAGCAGCTTAGCTGGGGGGCGAGGAGGTACCTACAATGAGCAGTTCTTC. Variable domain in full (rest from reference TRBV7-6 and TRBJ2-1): GAGVSQSPRYKVTKRGQDVALRCDPISGHVSLYWYRQALGQGPEFLTYFNYEAQQDKSGLPNDRFSAERPEGSISTLTIQRTEQRDSAMYRCASSLAGGRGGTYNEQFFGPGTRLTVL.

The CDR3 loop reads CAASTTSNYGYTF. The CDR3 DNA follows: TGTGCCGCATCTACGACATCTAACTATGGCTACACCTTC. V is TRBV2 and J is TRBJ1-2; D gene ambiguous. Germline-derived CDR1 and CDR2 are SNHLY and FYNNEI. With 11 bases removed from V and 0 bases from J, the gap between germline ends came to 13 bases. There are 13 residues in the CDR3. Full variable domain (remainder filled in from reference TRBV2 and TRBJ1-2): EPEVTQTPSHQVTQMGQEVILRCVPISNHLYFYWYRQILGQKVEFLVSFYNNEISEKSEIFDDQFSVERPDGSNFTLKIRSTKLEDSAMYFCAASTTSNYGYTFGSGTRLTVV.

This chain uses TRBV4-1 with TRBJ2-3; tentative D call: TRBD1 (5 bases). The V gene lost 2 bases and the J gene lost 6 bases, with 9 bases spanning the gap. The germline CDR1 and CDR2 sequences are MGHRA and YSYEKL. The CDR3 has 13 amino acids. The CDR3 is CASSQQGQDTQYF. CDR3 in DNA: TGCGCCAGCAGCCAACAGGGTCAGGATACGCAGTATTTT.

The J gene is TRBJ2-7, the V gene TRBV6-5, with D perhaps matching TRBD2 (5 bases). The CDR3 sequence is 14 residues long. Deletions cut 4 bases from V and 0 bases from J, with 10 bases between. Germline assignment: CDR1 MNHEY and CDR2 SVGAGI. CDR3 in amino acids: CASSLSGSSYEQYF. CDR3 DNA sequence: TGTGCCAGCAGTTTAAGCGGCAGCTCCTACGAGCAGTACTTC.

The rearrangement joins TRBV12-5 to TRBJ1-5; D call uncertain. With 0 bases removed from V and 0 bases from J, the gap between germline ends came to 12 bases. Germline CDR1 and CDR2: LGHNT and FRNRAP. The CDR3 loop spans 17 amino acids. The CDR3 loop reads CASGLVLRADSNQPQHF. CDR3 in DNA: TGTGCTAGTGGTTTGGTACTGAGGGCCGATAGCAATCAGCCCCAGCATTTT.